This T cell receptor (beta chain) appears in the sequencing data of a study of shared clonotypes between healthy human individuals. Study-level results: As a rule, naive subsets had a larger estimated richness than memory subsets. Clonotype sharing across donors was expected to vary with sequencing depth.

Germline CDR1 is SGDLS and CDR2 is YYNGEE. This CDR3 contains 13 residues. The V end was cut by 5 bases, the J end by 2 bases, with 10 bases between. Regarding this clone: Its antigen is currently unknown.

In the study's own analysis: For the immunoSEQ data, sequences were junction-only without quality scores, so filtering differed. TCRdb's copy holds only in-frame clones and misses some; the assay was immunoSEQ multiplex PCR. V and J calls and clone size follow that table, whereas D and trimming were derived from the DNA. The table shows around 1,100,000 clones, with approximately 80% occurring only once. V gene TRBV9 combines with J gene TRBJ1-2; D ambiguous. The sequence came from a man between 18 and 35 years old in good health. Some clones in this sample may be carry-over from other donors' samples. The sequenced material came from memory CD4+ T cells from PBMCs. Subset defined: CD45RA-negative fraction. The DNA for the CDR3 is TGTGCCAGCAGTGCGGGTCCCAACTATGGCTACACCTTC. As protein: CASSAGPNYGYTF.